Presented here are 7 T cell receptor beta chains from one specimen sequenced in a study of OX40 agonist ivuxolimab in advanced cancers. This table comes from immunoSEQ multiplex PCR, and its TCRdb copy is limited to in-frame clones, with some not included. The sample records roughly 71,000 clones, roughly 82% being singletons. The input for sequencing was CD4+ or CD8+ T cells sorted from blood, taken in a trial of the OX40 agonist ivuxolimab. The receptors were gathered from an adult with an advanced solid tumor such as melanoma, head and neck, liver or kidney cancer.

CDR3 DNA sequence: TGTGCCAGCACCCCAGACAGGAACTATGGCTACACCTTC. Its translation is CASTPDRNYGYTF. The V gene is TRBV11-1, the J gene TRBJ1-2; possible D gene TRBD1, 6 bases. Trimming took 7 bases from V and 2 from J, leaving 11 bases between them. Germline CDR1 SGHAT, CDR2 FQDESV (reference sequence). The CDR3 has 13 amino acids.

The chain has TRBV19 and TRBJ2-2; TRBD2 matches at 8 bases. The CDR3 length is 17 residues. The germline gives CDR1 LNHDA, CDR2 SQIVND (reference sequence). Trimming at V came to 4 bases and at J to 5 bases, leaving 12 bases not matched to a gene. CDR3: CASSKPQGAGETGELFF. CDR3 sequence (DNA): TGTGCCAGTAGTAAGCCCCAGGGAGCGGGAGAGACCGGGGAGCTGTTTTTT.

This CDR3 reads CASSFFPSNQPQHF. The DNA for the CDR3 is TGTGCCAGCAGTTTCTTCCCCAGCAATCAGCCCCAGCATTTT. V gene TRBV27 combines with J gene TRBJ1-5; D is undetermined. Trimming pared 3 bases from V and 1 base from J, leaving 7 bases between. Germline CDR1 MNHEY, CDR2 SMNVEV (reference sequence). This CDR3 contains 14 residues.

The chain joins TRBV18 to TRBJ1-3; 8 bases line up with TRBD1. V lost 6 bases and J lost 0; bases outside the gene matches: 7. The CDR3 is 16 residues long. The germline CDR1 and CDR2 sequences are KGHSH and LQKENI. The CDR3 DNA follows: TGTGCCAGCTCCGGGGACAGGCCTAACTCTGGAAACACCATATATTTT. Its translation: CASSGDRPNSGNTIYF.

The chain employs TRBV15 and TRBJ2-1; 7 nucleotides line up with TRBD2. The V gene end was trimmed by 5 bases and the J gene end by 5 bases; junction bases not matched to a gene: 12. The germline CDR1 and CDR2 sequences are LNHNV and YYDKDF (reference sequence). This CDR3 contains 16 residues. In nucleotides, the CDR3 is TGTGCCACCAGCTACGACCTGGCGGGAGATGACAATGAGCAGTTCTTC. Translation gives CATSYDLAGDDNEQFF.

The chain couples TRBV28 to TRBJ2-3; no firm D call. Germline lookup yields CDR1 MDHEN and CDR2 SYDVKM. This CDR3 region has 11 residues. Trimming cost V 2 bases and J 6 bases, with 3 bases left between them. CDR3 residues: CASSLGDTQYF. The CDR3 bases are TGTGCCAGCAGTTTAGGGGATACGCAGTATTTT.

The J gene is TRBJ2-7, the V gene TRBV5-1; no definite D call. Trimming shortened V by 4 bases and J by 0 bases, and 5 bases separated the two germline ends. CDR1 is SGHRS and CDR2 is YFSETQ in the germline V gene. CDR3 length: 12 amino acids. CDR3 loop: CASSLRSYEQYF. CDR3 DNA: TGCGCCAGCAGCCTTCGCTCCTACGAGCAGTACTTC.